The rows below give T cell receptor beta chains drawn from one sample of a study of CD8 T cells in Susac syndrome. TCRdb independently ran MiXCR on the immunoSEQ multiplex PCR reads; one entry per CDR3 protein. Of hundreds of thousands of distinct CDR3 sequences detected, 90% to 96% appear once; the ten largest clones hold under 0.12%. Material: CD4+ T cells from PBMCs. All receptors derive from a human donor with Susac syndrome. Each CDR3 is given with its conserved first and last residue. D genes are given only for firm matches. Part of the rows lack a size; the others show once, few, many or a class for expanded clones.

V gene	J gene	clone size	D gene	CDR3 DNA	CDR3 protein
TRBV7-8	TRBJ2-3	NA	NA	TGTGCCAGCAGCTTATCCCTACTAGTTGCAGGAGATACGCAGTATTTT	CASSLSLLVAGDTQYF
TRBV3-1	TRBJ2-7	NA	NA	TGTGCCAGCAGCCAAGATGAAGCTAGGTTCAGCTACGAGCAGTACTTC	CASSQDEARFSYEQYF
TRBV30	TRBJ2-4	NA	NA	TGTGCCTGGGGGCCTCCGGGCTATCCAAAAAACATTCAGTACTTC	CAWGPPGYPKNIQYF
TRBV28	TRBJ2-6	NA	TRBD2	TGTGCCAGCTTTAGCGGGAGTTTTGCTGGGGCCAACGTCCTGACTTTC	CASFSGSFAGANVLTF
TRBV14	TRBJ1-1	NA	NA	TGTGCCAGCAGCATTGCCAGGAACACTGAAGCTTTCTTT	CASSIARNTEAFF
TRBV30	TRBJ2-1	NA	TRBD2	TGTGCCTGGCGACTAGCGGGAGGTGGTGGTGAGCAGTTCTTC	CAWRLAGGGGEQFF
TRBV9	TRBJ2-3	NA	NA	TGTGCCAGCAGCGACGACTCTACCGGGGATACGCAGTATTTT	CASSDDSTGDTQYF
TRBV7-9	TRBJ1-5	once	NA	TGTGCCAGCAGCTCTAGAGGGTATCAGCCCCAGCATTTT	CASSSRGYQPQHF
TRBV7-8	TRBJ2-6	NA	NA	TGTGCCAGCAGCCGCCAAAAGAGCTCTGGGGCCAACGTCCTGACTTTC	CASSRQKSSGANVLTF
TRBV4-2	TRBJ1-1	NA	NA	TGTGCCAGCAGCCAAGACAATCGCCGACACTCCCCACTTTCCATGAACACTGAAGCTTTCTTT	CASSQDNRRHSPLSMNTEAFF
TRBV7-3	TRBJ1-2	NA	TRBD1	TGTGCCAGCAGCCGATATCCCGGACAGGGCTATGGCTACACCTTC	CASSRYPGQGYGYTF
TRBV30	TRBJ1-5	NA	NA	TGTGCCTGGAGCGAAACGCAGGGGTTCAGCAATCAGCCCCAGCATTTT	CAWSETQGFSNQPQHF
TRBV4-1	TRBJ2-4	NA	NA	TGCGCCAGCAGCCAGCGACAGGCTGTCAAAAACATTCAGTACTTC	CASSQRQAVKNIQYF
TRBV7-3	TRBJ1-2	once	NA	TGTGCCAGCAGTCAGGGGCCCTCTGACTATGGCTACACCTTC	CASSQGPSDYGYTF
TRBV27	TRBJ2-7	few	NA	TGTGCCAGCAGTTCCCCGCAGGGATCGTACGAGCAGTACTTC	CASSSPQGSYEQYF